Each of the 14 T cell receptor beta chains below was sequenced from the same sample in a study of blood T cell repertoires in COVID-19. Assay: immunoSEQ multiplex PCR; the TCRdb copy retains only in-frame clones and omits some. The table has around 150,000 clones, approximately 86% seen once; the top ten hold more than 3%. Sequenced: peripheral blood. These TCRs come from a man between 70 and 80 years old with acute or convalescent COVID-19.

V is TRBV27 and J is TRBJ1-1; 9 nucleotides match TRBD1. CDR3 length: 13 amino acids. CDR1 and CDR2 (germline): MNHEY, SMNVEV (reference sequence). V was pared by 6 bases and J by 8 bases, with 7 bases of the junction left unmatched. The CDR3 sequence: CASRSTGTGEAFF. As DNA, the CDR3 is TGTGCCAGCAGGTCTACCGGGACAGGGGAAGCTTTCTTT.

The rearrangement links TRBV4-2 to TRBJ2-3, with 7 bases identical to TRBD2. V lost 0 bases to trimming and J lost 2 bases; unmatched junction nucleotides: 5. Germline V gene data show CDR1 as LGHNA and CDR2 as YNFKEQ. This CDR3 contains 16 residues. CDR3 loop: CASSQDGLELTDTQYF. The CDR3 coding sequence is TGTGCCAGCAGCCAAGACGGACTAGAGCTCACAGATACGCAGTATTTT.

To note about this clone: Other DNA variants within this sample encode the same CDR3. The chain joins TRBV30 to TRBJ2-5, with 7 bases aligning to TRBD2. This CDR3 has 12 amino acids. The V and J ends lost 4 bases and 2 bases, in that order; junction bases with no gene match: 1. Germline V gene lookup returns CDR1 GTSNPN and CDR2 SVGIG (reference sequence). Written as DNA, the CDR3 is TGTGCCTGGACTAGCGGTCAAGAGACCCAGTACTTC. Protein: CAWTSGQETQYF.

The V call is TRBV6-5, the J call TRBJ1-2; TRBD1 matches 8 bases. The CDR3 spans 13 residues. Germline CDR1 and CDR2: MNHEY and SVGAGI. V lost 5 bases to trimming and J lost 5 bases; unmatched junction nucleotides: 4. The CDR3 region is CASSPTGEYGYTF. The CDR3 nucleotides read TGTGCCAGCAGTCCGACAGGGGAATATGGCTACACCTTC.

The chain has TRBV7-8 and TRBJ1-4; tentatively, D is TRBD1 (6 bases). Germline V gene lookup returns CDR1 SGHVS and CDR2 FQNEAQ. The V and J ends lost 5 bases and 5 bases respectively, with 15 bases between them. The length of the CDR3 is 15 residues. As DNA, the CDR3 is TGTGCCAGCAGCCCCGAGCGGGGGCGGAATGAAAAACTGTTTTTT. As protein: CASSPERGRNEKLFF. The complete variable domain, with remaining parts taken from reference TRBV7-8 and TRBJ1-4, reads GAGVSQSPRYKVAKRGQDVALRCDPISGHVSLFWYQQALGQGPEFLTYFQNEAQLDKSGLPSDRFFAERPEGSVSTLKIQRTQQEDSAVYLCASSPERGRNEKLFFGSGTQLSVL.

The V and J genes are TRBV19 and TRBJ2-7; TRBD1 aligns across 9 bases. The CDR3 consists of 15 residues. Germline V gene lookup returns CDR1 LNHDA and CDR2 SQIVND (reference sequence). The junction had 5 bases not matched to a gene; V was cut back by 3 bases and J by 2 bases. The CDR3 coding sequence is TGTGCCAGTAGTATGGGGGGGACAGGGACCTACGAGCAGTACTTC. Translation: CASSMGGTGTYEQYF.

V usage is TRBV6-2 or TRBV6-3 and J usage is TRBJ2-2; D is uncertain. The CDR3 covers 16 residues. V was shortened by 2 bases and J by 0 bases, with 10 bases between the two germline ends. Germline V CDR1 and CDR2: MNHEY, SVGEGT. CDR3 sequence: CASSYVTTTNTGELFF. The CDR3 nucleotides are TGTGCCAGCAGTTACGTGACGACAACGAACACCGGGGAGCTGTTTTTT.

The chain recombines TRBV27 with TRBJ2-5, with D possibly TRBD1 on 6 matching bases. Germline V lookup: CDR1 MNHEY, CDR2 SMNVEV (reference sequence). V shed 1 base and J shed 2 bases, with 14 bases lying between them. There are 16 residues in the CDR3. The chain's CDR3 is CASSLLGGRGQETQYF. The CDR3 DNA follows: TGTGCCAGCAGTTTATTAGGGGGACGTGGTCAAGAGACCCAGTACTTC.

The V gene is TRBV7-2, the J gene TRBJ2-7, with a weak D call TRBD2 (6 bases). This CDR3 has 13 amino acids. The V end was cut by 5 bases, the J end by 6 bases, with 14 bases between. CDR1 and CDR2 (germline): SGHTA, FQGNSA. CDR3 sequence: CASSRGGVGEQYF. The CDR3 bases are TGTGCCAGCAGCCGAGGAGGGGTGGGCGAGCAGTACTTC.

This clone was seen many times. An end of the junction differs from the germline gene, which may be a read error. The chain links TRBV2 to TRBJ2-7; D perhaps matches TRBD1 (6 bases). The germline V gene encodes CDR1 SNHLY and CDR2 FYNNEI. CDR3 size: 11 residues. CDR3 residues: CASRHTGTLNF. The CDR3 bases are TGTGCCAGCAGGCACACCGGGACACTCAACTTC.

The chain uses TRBV5-1 and TRBJ2-5; TRBD2 matches at 9 bases. Germline V gene lookup returns CDR1 SGHRS and CDR2 YFSETQ. V trimming: 4 bases; J trimming: 4 bases; junction bases outside the gene matches: 8. The CDR3 is 15 amino acids. The CDR3 nucleotides are TGCGCCAGCAGCGGTAGCGGGAGAGGGGGAGAGACCCAGTACTTC. Translating gives CASSGSGRGGETQYF.

A remark on this clone: Being one base from a much bigger clone, this may be a read error. At the DNA level, this CDR3 is encoded by other sequences in the same sample as well. J is TRBJ1-5 and V is TRBV7-8; no clear D. V shed 4 bases and J shed 3 bases, with 10 bases lying between them. This CDR3 has 14 residues. Per germline, CDR1 SGHVS and CDR2 FQNEAQ. The CDR3: CASSSRQYNQPQHF. In nucleotides, the CDR3 is TGTGCCAGCAGCTCGCGACAATACAATCAGCCCCAGCATTTT.

The chain is built from TRBV3-1 (or the pseudogene TRBV3-2) and TRBJ2-1; 11 bases are shared with TRBD2. The CDR3 has 15 residues. Germline CDR1 reads LGHDT; CDR2 reads YNNKEL (reference sequence). Losses at the gene ends were 5 bases for V and 2 bases for J; bases not matched to a gene: 2. The CDR3 DNA reads as TGTGCCAGCAGCGCGACTAGCGGGACCTACAATGAGCAGTTCTTC. Translation: CASSATSGTYNEQFF.

The sample holds one count of this clone. The genes are TRBV6-6 and TRBJ2-7; 7 nucleotides align to TRBD1. Germline lookup yields CDR1 MNHNY and CDR2 SVGAGI (reference sequence). The J segment lost 2 bases and the V segment lost 7 bases, leaving 8 bases of the junction unmatched. The CDR3 is 14 residues long. Written as DNA, the CDR3 is TGTGCCAGCACTCTGGACAGGACTGCCTACGAGCAGTACTTC. This translates into CASTLDRTAYEQYF.